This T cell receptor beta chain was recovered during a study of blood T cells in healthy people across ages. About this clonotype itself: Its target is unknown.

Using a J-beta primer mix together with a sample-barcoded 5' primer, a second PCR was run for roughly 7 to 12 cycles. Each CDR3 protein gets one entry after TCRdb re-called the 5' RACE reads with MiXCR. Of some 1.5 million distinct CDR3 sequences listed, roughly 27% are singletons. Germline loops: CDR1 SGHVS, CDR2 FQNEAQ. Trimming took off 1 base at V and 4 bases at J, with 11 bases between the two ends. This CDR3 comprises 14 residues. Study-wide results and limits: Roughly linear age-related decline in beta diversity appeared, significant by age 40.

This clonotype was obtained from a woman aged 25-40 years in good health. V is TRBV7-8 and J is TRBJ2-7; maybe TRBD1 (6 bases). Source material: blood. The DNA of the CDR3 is TGTGCCAGCAGCTTAGAAGGACAGAGTTACGAGCAGTACTTC. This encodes CASSLEGQSYEQYF.